The subject of this entry is one T cell receptor (beta chain). Its target is not known. This CDR3 has 14 amino acids. The germline V and J ends were trimmed by 4 bases and 0 bases, with 10 bases remaining between them. Looked up from germline, CDR1 is ENHRY and CDR2 is SYGVKD. The record originates from a study of naive and memory T cell subsets. The study, taken as a whole, reports: A few larger clonotypes appeared in naive repertoires, especially CD8, possibly memory cells re-expressing CD45RA.

An equimolar mix of two oligonucleotides served as the beta constant-region primer for TRBC1 and TRBC2. Ligated cDNA was amplified by four rounds of PCR with nested alpha and beta constant-region primers and SP2. MiXCR, applied by TCRdb to the UMI-ligation and nested PCR reads, yields one record per CDR3 protein. This table holds more than 95,000 distinct CDR3 sequences, around 13% found once. This TCR was sampled from a human donor in good health. The chain uses TRBV10-3 and TRBJ2-7; D is unresolved. The material sequenced was naive CD8+ T cells from blood. CDR3 nucleotide sequence: TGTGCCATCAGTGGAGGCAACCACTCCTACGAGCAGTACTTC. Translation: CAISGGNHSYEQYF.